These T cell receptor beta chains were read from a single sample in a study of T-cell memory formation after mild COVID-19. TCRdb reanalysed the 5' RACE reads using MiXCR and keeps one entry per CDR3 protein. Of about 470,000 distinct CDR3 sequences detected, 15% to 20% appear once; the ten largest clones hold roughly an eighth. Sequencing was performed on PBMCs or a T cell subset sorted from them (not recorded which). The receptors here all came from an adult woman who had mild COVID-19 (a few samples of this study predate the infection). Cell type and time point are not known. CDR3s leave out the opening cysteine and the closing phenylalanine or tryptophan. Fields, in order: D gene, clone size, J gene, V gene, CDR3 protein. A D gene is named only where the DNA matches it firmly. Not all rows give a size; the values are once, few, many and, for expanded clones, a class.

>-|-|TRBJ1-6|TRBV20-1
SASRQQTPLH
>-|many|TRBJ2-2|TRBV29-1
SADRVNTGELF
>TRBD2|-|TRBJ2-3|TRBV9
ASSGIQRGPRDTQY
>-|-|TRBJ2-1|TRBV29-1
SVDPGLFSYNEQF
>-|-|TRBJ1-1|TRBV20-1
SASRSGRTEAF
>TRBD2|-|TRBJ2-1|TRBV7-8
ASSPGLAGGAYNEQF
>-|-|TRBJ2-1|TRBV12-3/TRBV12-4
ASSLGTQKRNEQF
>-|many|TRBJ2-1|TRBV5-1
ASSLSGYNEQF
>-|few|TRBJ2-6|TRBV12-3/TRBV12-4
ASRPKAANVLT
>-|-|TRBJ2-1|TRBV19
ASSNSGTRGNEQF
>-|few|TRBJ2-1|TRBV19
ASSIGHLGGNEQF
>TRBD2|few|TRBJ2-2|TRBV6-5
ASSYSMGLEFRLNTGELF
>TRBD2|-|TRBJ2-7|TRBV4-1
ASSPVSGGASYEQY
>-|-|TRBJ2-3|TRBV4-1
ASSVIPLVDTQY
>-|-|TRBJ1-2|TRBV24-1
ATSGGDYGYT
>TRBD1|few|TRBJ2-2|TRBV18
ASSDLGQPTGELF
>TRBD2|-|TRBJ2-1|TRBV3-1
ASGAVAGAGEQF
>TRBD2|few|TRBJ2-1|TRBV6-1
ASRSLAGGEQF
>-|-|TRBJ2-3|TRBV3-1
ASSQEWLAADTQY
>TRBD1|-|TRBJ1-3|TRBV19
ASSINRGRDTIY
>-|-|TRBJ2-5|TRBV7-2
ASSHGTGTETQY
>-|many|TRBJ2-2|TRBV20-1
SARREGATTGELF
>TRBD2|-|TRBJ2-3|TRBV7-9
ASSQGLAGLSYTDTQY
>TRBD1|few|TRBJ1-4|TRBV9
ASSVATGGGEKLF
>TRBD1|-|TRBJ2-1|TRBV20-1
SANPGTGINEQF
>TRBD1|once|TRBJ1-2|TRBV27
ASSPSGQGFGYT
>TRBD2|few|TRBJ2-2|TRBV7-8
ASSSGREGLYTGELF
>-|-|TRBJ2-3|TRBV5-4
ASPSPRDSSDTQY